This TCR beta chain was observed in a study of blood T cell repertoires in COVID-19 (dated by TCRdb to about 2020). General notes on the study: Samples covering the acute and convalescent phases of COVID-19 were provided by collaborators in the United States, Italy and Spain. The material from the prospective study consisted of cDNA or gDNA derived from T cells, B-cell-depleted T cells, or PBMCs. Subjects who had been exposed to COVID-19, were actively infected with it, or had recovered from it provided the deeply sampled blood TCRbeta repertoires that made up the dataset. The repertoires were made available in a free public database intended to serve as a resource for research on the immune response to SARS-CoV-2. The samples were drawn from the first 160 participants of the ongoing ImmuneRACE study and from 950 to 1,500 subjects provided by 6 global collaborators. Nearly every sample came with metadata listing a de-identified subject ID, COVID-19 status, age in years and sex. HLA class I and class II types, where available, came from metadata supplied by the sample provider rather than from assay-based typing.

What the study reported, not specific to this receptor: Clinical and demographic metadata were provided uncurated, with the amount varying by source and participant.

TCRbeta CDR3 regions were amplified from genomic DNA using the immunoSEQ Assay, a bias-controlled multiplex PCR. Processing in the source paper ran as follows. Within the assay, amplification of reference gene primers was used to estimate how many nucleated cells each sample contained. Sequence reads were collapsed and filtered to measure the absolute abundance of every unique TCRbeta CDR3 rearrangement. Productive Simpson clonality was computed per sample as the square root of Simpson's diversity index over productive rearrangements. Not all clones reach the TCRdb copy of this immuneACCESS table, which keeps in-frame sequences only. Checked studies attribute under half of the gap to unresolved V genes and leave the rest unexplained. The V and J calls and clone size were taken over from that table, and D and trimming were inferred from the DNA. This sample holds approximately 470,000 clones; around 90% were observed only once. Together, the top ten hold 0.65% to 0.9% of the sample.

Sequences LNHDA (CDR1) and SQIVND (CDR2) are obtained from the germline V gene (reference sequence). The CDR3, from cysteine to phenylalanine, totals 18 residues. The CDR3 DNA has 54 bases and is translated from base 1. The junction shows trimming of 5 bases on V and 0 bases on J, and the gene matches do not reach 10 bases of it. In the prospective study, participants were about 18 to 90 years old, resided in approximately 22 geographic areas of the United States, and were enrolled through a virtual design. To assign participants to cohorts, the prospective study relied on clinical history that participants themselves reported in a screening survey and a study questionnaire. Recovered participants in ImmuneRACE Cohort 3 were defined as having two consecutive negative NP/OP PCR tests, clearance from a healthcare professional, or resolution of symptoms. Mobile phlebotomists in the prospective study collected whole blood, serum and a nasopharyngeal or oropharyngeal swab from every participant. Over a roughly two-month period, participants in the prospective study had the option of providing additional blood draws and questionnaires. Prospective study blood samples were shipped either frozen or at room temperature before DNA extraction.

With regard to this clone: Which antigen it targets is not known. No base quality information exists; no much larger clone differs at one position.

The chain is assembled from TRBV19 and TRBJ1-2, with 12 bases matching TRBD1. The sequencing input was PBMCs or T cells enriched from blood (not recorded which). The clonotype comes from a woman aged 18-30 years who had recovered from COVID-19. The CDR3 protein is CASSRPGQGAPANYGYTF. Here is the DNA: TGTGCCAGTAGTCGACCGGGACAGGGGGCGCCGGCTAACTATGGCTACACCTTC.